The 28 T cell receptor beta chains in this list originate from one sample, sequenced in a study of blood T cell repertoires in COVID-19. Here immunoSEQ multiplex PCR was the method, and the copy in TCRdb shows in-frame clones only, minus some. The data show around 160,000 clones, approximately 80% seen once. The specimen was PBMCs or T cells enriched from blood (not recorded which). Receptors originate from a man aged 50 or older who had recovered from COVID-19.

V and J are TRBV7-9 and TRBJ2-2; a possible D gene is TRBD1 (5 bases). CDR3 length: 15 amino acids. Per the germline V gene, CDR1 is SEHNR and CDR2 is FQNEAQ (reference sequence). Trimming shortened V by 7 bases and J by 2 bases, and 14 bases separated the two germline ends. The CDR3 bases are TGTGCCAGCAAGGGGCAGGTCCGTAACACCGGGGAGCTGTTTTTT. Translated: CASKGQVRNTGELFF.

The gene calls are TRBV10-1 and TRBJ2-7, with D perhaps matching TRBD2 (5 bases). The CDR3 is 14 amino acids. Germline CDR1 reads WNHNN; CDR2 reads SYGVQD (reference sequence). Trimming pared 0 bases from V and 6 bases from J, leaving 12 bases between. The CDR3 loop reads CASSESRESGEQYF. CDR3 DNA sequence: TGCGCCAGCAGTGAGTCTAGGGAGAGTGGCGAGCAGTACTTC.

This clone was observed a handful of times. J is TRBJ2-1 and V is TRBV6-4, with 7 bases fitting TRBD2. Germline trimming cut 3 bases from V and 13 bases from J; bases unmatched to any gene: 9. Germline CDR1 MRHNA, CDR2 SNTAGT. The CDR3 spans 13 residues. The CDR3 reads CASSEGEGSRQFF. The DNA for the CDR3 is TGTGCCAGCAGTGAGGGGGAGGGAAGTCGACAGTTCTTC.

This clone was seen a single time. The DNA of the CDR3 is TGCAGTGCAAGGAGGACAGATACGCAGTATTTT. Translated, it gives CSARRTDTQYF. This sequence joins TRBV20-1 and TRBJ2-3; perhaps TRBD2 as D (5 bases). Trimming left V 6 bases short and J 3 bases short, with 7 bases between. The germline V gene has CDR1 DFQATT and CDR2 SNEGSKA (reference sequence). The CDR3 runs to 11 residues.

This sequence joins TRBV27 and TRBJ2-5; a weak D match, TRBD1 (7 bases). CDR1 is MNHEY, CDR2 SMNVEV, per germline (reference sequence). Trimming took off 3 bases at V and 5 bases at J, with 25 bases between the two ends. The CDR3 spans 18 residues. Here the CDR3 reads CASSLRRGRGYLPETQYF. The CDR3 DNA reads as TGTGCCAGCAGTTTGAGGAGGGGGCGAGGGTATTTACCGGAGACCCAGTACTTC.

This chain uses TRBV18 with TRBJ1-2; tentatively, D is TRBD1 (5 bases). The V end was cut by 2 bases, the J end by 0 bases, with 13 bases between. Germline CDR1 is KGHSH and CDR2 is LQKENI. CDR3 length: 16 amino acids. Here the CDR3 reads CASSPNPTGANYGYTF. The CDR3 coding sequence is TGTGCCAGCTCACCAAACCCCACAGGCGCTAACTATGGCTACACCTTC.

The genes are TRBV3-1 (or the pseudogene TRBV3-2) and TRBJ1-4; D gene uncertain. Germline V gene lookup returns CDR1 LGHDT and CDR2 YNNKEL (reference sequence). V was clipped by 4 bases and J by 8 bases, with 17 bases between them. The CDR3 covers 15 residues. The CDR3 DNA is TGTGCCAGCAGCCTCGAAGGCCGGGTAGGAGAAAAACTGTTTTTT. Protein product: CASSLEGRVGEKLFF.

The chain is built from TRBV27 and TRBJ1-2; no definite D call. Trimming removed 5 bases at V and 5 bases at J, with 12 bases between. This CDR3 has 13 residues. Germline CDR1 MNHEY, CDR2 SMNVEV (reference sequence). The CDR3 is CASSNTGPYGYTF. Here the CDR3 DNA reads TGTGCCAGCAGTAATACGGGTCCTTATGGCTACACCTTC.

The CDR3 loop is CSVDRDTGELFF. CDR3 DNA sequence: TGCAGCGTTGACAGGGACACCGGGGAGCTGTTTTTT. V is TRBV29-1 and J is TRBJ2-2, with D tentatively TRBD1 (5 bases). The CDR3 extends over 12 amino acids. The ends were cut back, 3 bases at V and 3 bases at J, with 5 bases in the middle. The V gene's germline CDR1 is SQVTM and CDR2 ANQGSEA.

The V call is TRBV30, the J call TRBJ2-5; D not resolved. The CDR3 is 14 amino acids. Trimming pared 2 bases from V and 1 base from J, leaving 11 bases between. Per the germline V gene, CDR1 is GTSNPN and CDR2 is SVGIG (reference sequence). The CDR3 DNA follows: TGTGCCTGGAGTATTAGCCGATTCCAAGAGACCCAGTACTTC. As protein: CAWSISRFQETQYF.

The chain combines TRBV5-1 with TRBJ2-5; 7 nucleotides line up with TRBD1. The CDR3 contains 14 residues. Germline values: CDR1 SGHRS, CDR2 YFSETQ. V dropped 4 bases and J dropped 2; count of bases not matched to a gene: 5. The CDR3 loop is CASSVVRGQETQYF. In DNA, the CDR3 is TGCGCCAGCAGCGTGGTCAGGGGGCAAGAGACCCAGTACTTC.

The sample holds one count of this clone. The gene calls are TRBV7-9 and TRBJ2-1; 12 positions match TRBD2. The CDR3 has 16 amino acids. Germline V gives CDR1 SEHNR, CDR2 FQNEAQ (reference sequence). V lost 5 bases and J lost 6; bases outside the gene matches: 8. The CDR3 reads CASSALLAGGPNEQFF. CDR3 sequence (DNA): TGTGCCAGCAGCGCCCTACTAGCGGGGGGACCCAATGAGCAGTTCTTC.

The rearrangement uses TRBV6-5 and TRBJ1-2; tentative D call: TRBD1 (5 bases). This CDR3 comprises 13 residues. The V gene's germline CDR1 is MNHEY and CDR2 SVGAGI. Trimming left V 2 bases short and J 2 bases short, with 6 bases between. CDR3 nucleotides: TGTGCCAGCAGTTACGGGGGGAACTATGGCTACACCTTC. Protein sequence: CASSYGGNYGYTF.

The chain joins TRBV6-5 to TRBJ2-4, with D perhaps TRBD1 (5 bases). CDR1 and CDR2 (germline): MNHEY, SVGAGI. The CDR3 has 13 amino acids. Deletions cut 2 bases from V and 6 bases from J, with 8 bases between. DNA of the CDR3: TGTGCCAGCAGTTACACAGGTTTAAACATTCAGTACTTC. This codes for CASSYTGLNIQYF.

In regard to this clone: The same CDR3 arises from other DNA sequences in this sample as well. The CDR3 DNA reads as TGTGCCAGCAGTACTCGGACAGAAGGCTACACCTTC. Its translation is CASSTRTEGYTF. This chain connects TRBV2 to TRBJ1-2; D may be TRBD1 (6 bases). This CDR3 spans 12 amino acids. V was cut by 5 bases and J by 8 bases, with 12 bases left in between. From germline, CDR1 is SNHLY and CDR2 FYNNEI.

This chain connects TRBV27 to TRBJ1-6; D gene ambiguous. Germline V gene data show CDR1 as MNHEY and CDR2 as SMNVEV (reference sequence). CDR3 size: 15 residues. The ends were cut back, 5 bases at V and 2 bases at J, with 10 bases in the middle. CDR3 in DNA: TGTGCCAGCAGTCCTCAGGTAGCCTATAATTCACCCCTCCACTTT. Its protein is CASSPQVAYNSPLHF.

The CDR3 region is CASSDGGPYEQYF. DNA for the CDR3: TGTGCCAGCAGTGACGGGGGGCCCTACGAGCAGTACTTC. The chain joins TRBV28 to TRBJ2-7; D possibly corresponds to TRBD2 (7 bases). The CDR3 is 13 residues long. Germline-derived CDR1 and CDR2 are MDHEN and SYDVKM. V lost 5 bases to trimming and J lost 2 bases, with 10 bases between them.

This clone was counted between two and nine times. The DNA for the CDR3 is TGTGCCAGCAGTGACTCGACAGGGAACACCGGGGAGCTGTTTTTT. Amino acids: CASSDSTGNTGELFF. The V call is TRBV6-4, the J call TRBJ2-2; TRBD1 might be the D (6 bases). The CDR3 has 15 amino acids. From germline, CDR1 is MRHNA and CDR2 SNTAGT. V was pared by 0 bases and J by 1 base, with 6 bases between.

The chain links TRBV11-3 to TRBJ2-5, with a tentative D call TRBD1 (6 bases). The CDR3 is 11 residues long. Germline-derived CDR1 and CDR2 are SGHNT and YENEEA. Trimming took 5 bases from V and 5 from J, leaving 6 bases between them. The CDR3 region is CASSQGETQYF. The CDR3 DNA follows: TGTGCCAGCAGCCAGGGGGAGACCCAGTACTTC.

The chain carries TRBV5-4 and TRBJ1-4; D may be TRBD1 (5 bases). Germline V gives CDR1 SGHNT, CDR2 YYREEE (reference sequence). The CDR3 length is 14 residues. Trimming shortened V by 4 bases and J by 4 bases, and 11 bases separated the two germline ends. This chain's CDR3 is CASSPGQDNEKLFF. CDR3 in DNA: TGTGCCAGCAGCCCCGGACAAGATAATGAAAAACTGTTTTTT.

The V call is TRBV2, the J call TRBJ1-1; TRBD1 might be the D (6 bases). The CDR3 covers 22 residues. In germline, CDR1 is SNHLY, CDR2 FYNNEI. V was cut by 1 base and J by 0 bases, with 30 bases left in between. CDR3 protein: CASSEVSLAQGEVDRMNTEAFF. As DNA, the CDR3 is TGTGCCAGCAGTGAAGTTTCATTAGCACAGGGAGAAGTTGATCGCATGAACACTGAAGCTTTCTTT.

This rearrangement joins TRBV9 to TRBJ1-2, with D maybe TRBD1 (5 bases). V was trimmed by 6 bases and J by 3 bases, leaving 18 bases between them. The CDR3 loop spans 15 amino acids. Germline lookup yields CDR1 SGDLS and CDR2 YYNGEE. The CDR3 loop is CASNRDPGRDYGYTF. The CDR3 region has the DNA TGTGCCAGCAATAGGGATCCAGGGAGGGACTATGGCTACACCTTC. Variable domain in full (rest from reference TRBV9 and TRBJ1-2): DSGVTQTPKHLITATGQRVTLRCSPRSGDLSVYWYQQSLDQGLQFLIQYYNGEERAKGNILERFSAQQFPDLHSELNLSSLELGDSALYFCASNRDPGRDYGYTFGSGTRLTVV.

The CDR3 region is CSVESPGAAFF. In DNA form, the CDR3 reads TGCAGCGTTGAATCTCCCGGAGCAGCTTTCTTT. V gene TRBV29-1 combines with J gene TRBJ1-1; D unresolved. Germline V CDR1 and CDR2: SQVTM, ANQGSEA. Trimming stripped 2 bases from V and 10 bases from J, with 11 bases between. This CDR3 is built from 11 residues.

This clone was recorded only once. V is TRBV3-1 (or the pseudogene TRBV3-2) and J is TRBJ2-3; tentative D call: TRBD2 (5 bases). The CDR3 is made up of 17 amino acids. Trimming removed 2 bases at V and 5 bases at J, with 20 bases between. Germline loops: CDR1 LGHDT, CDR2 YNNKEL (reference sequence). As DNA, the CDR3 is TGTGCCAGCAGCCAATTAGTGGAGGACCGAGGAAGAGATACGCAGTATTTT. It is translated as CASSQLVEDRGRDTQYF.

The chain carries TRBV7-9 and TRBJ1-1; perhaps TRBD1 as D (6 bases). The CDR3 loop spans 15 amino acids. Trimming took 3 bases from V and 0 from J, leaving 11 bases between them. Germline V gene sequence: CDR1 SEHNR, CDR2 FQNEAQ (reference sequence). The CDR3 spells CASSFRGAMNTEAFF. Written as DNA, the CDR3 is TGTGCCAGCAGCTTCAGGGGTGCTATGAACACTGAAGCTTTCTTT.

This chain connects TRBV5-6 to TRBJ1-5; 7 bases agree with TRBD1. This CDR3 contains 18 residues. V lost 1 base and J lost 6; bases outside the gene matches: 16. Germline CDR1 and CDR2: SGHDT and YYEEEE. CDR3 in amino acids: CASSLTIAGTAGGQPQHF. The CDR3 nucleotides are TGTGCCAGCAGCTTGACAATCGCCGGGACAGCAGGAGGTCAGCCCCAGCATTTT.

This sequence joins TRBV7-2 and TRBJ2-1, with D perhaps matching TRBD2 (5 bases). Looked up from germline, CDR1 is SGHTA and CDR2 is FQGNSA. The V end lost 3 bases, the J end lost 0 bases, and 9 bases lay between the germline ends. The CDR3 is made up of 15 amino acids. The CDR3 DNA reads as TGTGCCAGCAGCTTGTTAGGGAGCTCCTACAATGAGCAGTTCTTC. Translated: CASSLLGSSYNEQFF.

CDR3 nucleotides: TGTGCCAGCAGCCTCCTAAGGAGATCCTTGGATGAGCAGTTCTTC. This encodes CASSLLRRSLDEQFF. The chain has TRBV14 and TRBJ2-1; D remains unclear. The CDR3 is made up of 15 amino acids. Trimming shortened V by 4 bases and J by 8 bases, and 18 bases separated the two germline ends. Germline V CDR1 and CDR2: SGHDN, FVKESK.